These 24 T cell receptor beta chains were sequenced from one sample in a study of blood T cells in healthy people across ages. Then a second PCR, running about 6 to 11 cycles, was carried out with a sample-barcoded 5' primer and a J-beta primer mix. MiXCR, run by TCRdb on the 5' RACE reads, gives a single entry per CDR3 protein. This sample carries 1.5 million to 2 million distinct CDR3 sequences, around half of them seen once, and the ten largest clones take approximately 2.1%. What was sequenced was blood. These receptors came from a woman in her forties in good health.

The gene calls are TRBV20-1 and TRBJ2-1; TRBD2 matches 11 bases. Germline assignment: CDR1 DFQATT and CDR2 SNEGSKA (reference sequence). This CDR3 is built from 17 residues. The junction had 11 bases not matched to a gene; V was cut back by 4 bases and J by 3 bases. This CDR3 is CSATYPSGGIGYNEQFF. The CDR3 DNA sequence: TGCAGTGCTACGTATCCTAGCGGGGGGATCGGCTACAATGAGCAGTTCTTC.

The chain uses TRBV5-7 and TRBJ2-3; no reliable D call. TRBV5-7 is treated as an ORF (open reading frame) with a function not yet certain. V lost 0 bases to trimming and J lost 6 bases, with 14 bases between them. CDR3 length: 15 amino acids. CDR3 bases: TGTGCCAGCAGCTTGGAGGTACAGTTTGGGGATACGCAGTATTTT. The encoded protein is CASSLEVQFGDTQYF.

V gene TRBV20-1 combines with J gene TRBJ2-1, with 9 bases that match TRBD2. CDR1 and CDR2 from the germline V gene are DFQATT and SNEGSKA (reference sequence). With 3 bases clipped from V and 15 bases from J, the junction kept 3 bases outside the gene matches. The CDR3 length is 10 residues. The CDR3 sequence: CSARVAGVFF. The CDR3 coding sequence is TGCAGTGCTAGGGTAGCGGGGGTGTTCTTC.

As concerns this clonotype: An end of the junction differs from the germline gene, which may be a read error. The V call is TRBV7-2, the J call TRBJ1-1, with D unclear. Germline V gene sequence: CDR1 SGHTA, CDR2 FQGNSA. The CDR3 loop spans 15 amino acids. The CDR3 DNA follows: TGTGCCAGCAGCTTATCCCCCGCGATGAGCACTAAAGCTTTCTTT. Its protein is CASSLSPAMSTKAFF.

This clonotype came up a few times. The chain employs TRBV7-2 and TRBJ1-5; possibly TRBD1 for D (5 bases). The CDR3 has 15 amino acids. Germline V gene lookup returns CDR1 SGHTA and CDR2 FQGNSA. Between the trimmed V and J ends, which lost 4 bases and 3 bases, there was a span of 13 bases. The CDR3 coding sequence is TGTGCCAGCAGCTGGATCGGGGCCACCAATCAGCCCCAGCATTTT. Translating gives CASSWIGATNQPQHF.

The chain joins TRBV7-9 to TRBJ2-1, with 7 bases matching TRBD2. The germline V gene has CDR1 SEHNR and CDR2 FQNEAQ (reference sequence). The CDR3 totals 14 residues. Trimming removed 11 bases from V and 0 bases from J; junction bases left unmatched: 7. This CDR3 reads CAFGGGSSYNEQFF. CDR3 nucleotides: TGTGCCTTCGGCGGCGGGAGCTCCTACAATGAGCAGTTCTTC.

The chain is built from TRBV11-2 and TRBJ2-6; D is perhaps TRBD2 (6 bases). Per the germline V gene, CDR1 is SGHAT and CDR2 is FQNNGV. The CDR3 is 16 amino acids. Deletions cut 5 bases from V and 5 bases from J, with 16 bases between. The CDR3 nucleotides are TGTGCCAGCAGCCTCCACGGGGGACCCCGGGCCAACGTCCTGACTTTC. Translating it yields CASSLHGGPRANVLTF.

J is TRBJ1-2 and V is TRBV20-1; D is unresolved. Germline values: CDR1 DFQATT, CDR2 SNEGSKA (reference sequence). Trimming removed 4 bases at V and 4 bases at J, with 7 bases between. This CDR3 has 11 residues. CDR3 coding DNA: TGCAGTGCTATTCACCTCTATGGCTACACCTTC. It specifies CSAIHLYGYTF.

This clonotype has just a few counts. CDR3 sequence (DNA): TGCGCCAGCAGCTCGGGGACAGGGACTTTGGGCTACGAGCAGTACTTC. Translation: CASSSGTGTLGYEQYF. The chain recombines TRBV5-1 with TRBJ2-7; 9 nucleotides match TRBD1. CDR3 length: 16 amino acids. J lost 3 bases, V lost 3 bases, and 10 bases had no gene match. CDR1 SGHRS and CDR2 YFSETQ come from the germline V gene.

The chain joins TRBV7-2 to TRBJ1-6; possible D gene TRBD1, 5 bases. The germline gives CDR1 SGHTA, CDR2 FQGNSA. The CDR3 sequence is 13 residues long. V lost 5 bases, J lost 5 bases, and 7 bases lay in between. In DNA form, the CDR3 reads TGTGCCAGCAGCCGGGGGGATAATTCACCCCTCCACTTT. Its protein product is CASSRGDNSPLHF.

This clonotype was observed a single time. The V and J genes are TRBV27 and TRBJ1-1; possible D gene TRBD1, 6 bases. V gave up 4 bases and J gave up 11 bases, with 17 bases separating them. The CDR3 is 13 amino acids. Germline V gives CDR1 MNHEY, CDR2 SMNVEV (reference sequence). CDR3 loop: CASSSNTGYTAFF. The CDR3 DNA follows: TGTGCCAGCAGTTCAAATACAGGGTACACGGCTTTCTTT.

The sample holds a few counts of this clonotype. The CDR3 nucleotides are TGTGCCAGCAGCCCAGCGATGGGCCAGAGACCCTACGAGCAGTACTTC. Translated, it gives CASSPAMGQRPYEQYF. The J gene is TRBJ2-7, the V gene TRBV11-2; D uncertain. The CDR3 spans 16 residues. Trimming removed 5 bases at V and 2 bases at J, with 19 bases between. Germline loops: CDR1 SGHAT, CDR2 FQNNGV. Complete variable domain (other parts from reference TRBV11-2 and TRBJ2-7): EAGVAQSPRYKIIEKRQSVAFWCNPISGHATLYWYQQILGQGPKLLIQFQNNGVVDDSQLPKDRFSAERLKGVDSTLKIQPAKLEDSAVYLCASSPAMGQRPYEQYFGPGTRLTVT.

CDR3 bases: TGTGCCAGCAGTTTTGGTCCTATGGGGGCCAACGTCCTGACTTTC. It is translated as CASSFGPMGANVLTF. The V and J genes are TRBV28 and TRBJ2-6; D not resolved. V was trimmed by 3 bases and J by 4 bases, leaving 10 bases between them. CDR1 and CDR2 from the germline V gene are MDHEN and SYDVKM. The CDR3 covers 15 residues.

This clonotype was counted only a few times. CDR3 in amino acids: CASSYIPTFYYEQYF. Written as DNA, the CDR3 is TGTGCCAGCAGTTACATCCCGACTTTCTACTACGAGCAGTACTTC. This rearrangement joins TRBV6-5 to TRBJ2-4; D is uncertain. The end of the DNA is better explained by TRBJ2-7, so the J call may be wrong. The CDR3 loop spans 15 amino acids. Germline V gene sequence: CDR1 MNHEY, CDR2 SVGAGI.

The chain carries TRBV28 and TRBJ1-2; D ambiguous. Trimming took 6 bases from V and 4 from J, leaving 9 bases between them. CDR3 length equals 12 residues. The germline CDR1 and CDR2 sequences are MDHEN and SYDVKM. The CDR3 reads CASSTPTYGYTF. The CDR3 DNA reads TGTGCCAGCAGCACCCCTACCTATGGCTACACCTTC.

The rearrangement joins TRBV9 to TRBJ2-5; TRBD1 matches 10 bases. Per germline, CDR1 SGDLS and CDR2 YYNGEE. The CDR3 is made up of 15 amino acids. The junction had 8 bases not matched to a gene; V was cut back by 4 bases and J by 5 bases. The CDR3 DNA sequence: TGTGCCAGCAGCACCCGACAGGGGGCGTGGGAGACCCAGTACTTC. Translating it yields CASSTRQGAWETQYF.

With respect to this clonotype: A read error may produce the germline difference seen at one junction end. The CDR3 sequence: CVTSFGTGSYGYTF. The CDR3 DNA is TGTGTCACCAGCTTTGGGACAGGGAGCTATGGCTACACCTTC. The V gene is TRBV15, the J gene TRBJ1-2, with TRBD1 identical over 9 bases. Germline V gene sequence: CDR1 LNHNV, CDR2 YYDKDF (reference sequence). The CDR3 covers 14 residues.

The chain carries TRBV12-3 or TRBV12-4 and TRBJ1-6; 7 nucleotides agree with TRBD1. V shed 4 bases, J shed 7 bases, and the junction held 7 bases outside the gene matches. The CDR3 runs to 15 residues. The CDR3 loop reads CASSYSQGPNSPLHF. The CDR3 nucleotides read TGTGCCAGCAGTTATTCACAGGGGCCCAATTCACCCCTCCACTTT.

This chain uses TRBV7-9 with TRBJ1-2; D may be TRBD1 (5 bases). Per the germline V gene, CDR1 is SEHNR and CDR2 is FQNEAQ (reference sequence). This CDR3 is 17 amino acids long. V was shortened by 5 bases and J by 2 bases, with 21 bases between the two germline ends. CDR3 nucleotide sequence: TGTGCCAGCAGCCCCGCTGGGTTAAGGGGAGAGAACTATGGCTACACCTTC. Encoded protein: CASSPAGLRGENYGYTF.

A few counts support this clonotype. This CDR3 reads CASSDPRTVQETQYF. CDR3 bases: TGTGCCAGCAGTGATCCTCGGACAGTCCAAGAGACCCAGTACTTC. The rearrangement joins TRBV25-1 to TRBJ2-5; TRBD1 might be the D (6 bases). The V and J ends lost 3 bases and 1 base respectively, with 12 bases between them. The CDR3 is made up of 15 amino acids. The germline V gene encodes CDR1 MGHDK and CDR2 SYGVNS.

This clonotype was detected only a few times. The DNA of the CDR3 is TGTGCCAGCAGCTTATCTGTGGTAGATTACAATGAGCAGTTCTTC. Amino acid sequence: CASSLSVVDYNEQFF. V usage is TRBV7-2 and J usage is TRBJ2-1; D unresolved. Germline V gene sequence: CDR1 SGHTA, CDR2 FQGNSA. V was shortened by 2 bases and J by 4 bases, with 12 bases between the two germline ends. CDR3 length: 15 residues. Drawing the rest from reference TRBV7-2 and TRBJ2-1, the complete variable domain is GAGVSQSPSNKVTEKGKDVELRCDPISGHTALYWYRQSLGQGLEFLIYFQGNSAPDKSGLPSDRFSAERTGGSVSTLTIQRTQQEDSAVYLCASSLSVVDYNEQFFGPGTRLTVL.

The rearrangement uses TRBV7-9 and TRBJ2-3; D could derive from TRBD1 or TRBD2 (5 bases each). The CDR3 contains 16 residues. V was clipped by 1 base and J by 0 bases, with 11 bases between them. The germline gives CDR1 SEHNR, CDR2 FQNEAQ (reference sequence). CDR3 loop: CASSLGRGTSTDTQYF. DNA for the CDR3: TGTGCCAGCAGCTTAGGCCGGGGCACTAGCACAGATACGCAGTATTTT.

The J gene is TRBJ2-1, the V gene TRBV4-2; D may be TRBD2 (6 bases). The CDR3 sequence is 15 residues long. V lost 4 bases and J 0 bases, leaving 10 bases between the germline ends. Germline assignment: CDR1 LGHNA and CDR2 YNFKEQ. The DNA of the CDR3 is TGTGCCAGCAGCCGGACGGGGGACTCCTACAATGAGCAGTTCTTC. It codes for CASSRTGDSYNEQFF.

In the case of this clonotype: The junction differs from germline at one of its ends, possibly a read error. The chain has TRBV13 and TRBJ2-3, with D maybe TRBD2 (5 bases). CDR1 is PRHDT and CDR2 is FYEKMQ in the germline V gene (reference sequence). The CDR3 totals 16 residues. This chain's CDR3 is CASSLDRTLSTDTRYF. Here the CDR3 DNA reads TGTGCCAGCAGCTTAGACCGGACTCTAAGCACAGATACGCGGTATTTT.